A selection of T cell receptor beta chains follows, all from one sample in a study of blood T cell repertoires in COVID-19. Sequencing was performed with immunoSEQ multiplex PCR; in TCRdb, only in-frame clones are kept and a portion is missing. This table holds about 230,000 clones, approximately 90% found once. Material: PBMCs or T cells enriched from blood (not recorded which). These TCRs come from a woman between 40 and 55 years old with acute COVID-19. CDR3s include the opening cysteine and the closing phenylalanine or tryptophan. D genes are given only for firm matches. The size of a clone is reported for some rows only, either as once, few or many, or as a class for expanded clones.

TRBJ2-2 | NA | TRBV27 | NA | TGTGCCAGCAGTTTCGGGAGTGAAACCGGGGAGCTGTTTTTT | CASSFGSETGELFF
TRBJ1-2 | TRBD1 | TRBV7-2 | NA | TGTGCCAGCAGCCCGGGACAGCATGGCTACACCTTC | CASSPGQHGYTF
TRBJ2-3 | TRBD2 | TRBV18 | NA | TGTGCCAGCTCACCCCTTAGCGGGGGGGCTGGAGATACGCAGTATTTT | CASSPLSGGAGDTQYF
TRBJ2-3 | TRBD2 | TRBV11-3 | NA | TGTGCCAGCAGCTTAGGGACTAGAAGCACAGATACGCAGTATTTT | CASSLGTRSTDTQYF
TRBJ2-3 | NA | TRBV5-1 | NA | TGCGCCAGCAGCTTGGAAGGCGGAAGCACAGATACGCAGTATTTT | CASSLEGGSTDTQYF
TRBJ1-1 | TRBD1 | TRBV7-9 | NA | TGTGCCAGCAGCTTCGGACAGGCCAGGGATGGATTCTTT | CASSFGQARDGFF
TRBJ2-5 | TRBD1 | TRBV11-2 | NA | TGTGCCAGCAGCCCGGACAGGTTTTCAGAGACCCAGTACTTC | CASSPDRFSETQYF
TRBJ1-3 | NA | TRBV6-1 | NA | TGTGCCGGCCGTGATAGCTCTGGAAACACCATATATTTT | CAGRDSSGNTIYF
TRBJ2-5 | NA | TRBV30 | NA | TGTGCCTGGTGGCTAACTCCCCCCGGGGGGACCCAGTACTTC | CAWWLTPPGGTQYF
TRBJ1-6 | TRBD1 | TRBV29-1 | few | TGCAGCGTAACCTCGGGACAGGGTTCACCCCTCCACTTT | CSVTSGQGSPLHF
TRBJ1-3 | NA | TRBV10-3 | NA | TGTGCCATCAGTGAATGGGCGAACACCATATATTTT | CAISEWANTIYF
TRBJ1-5 | TRBD1 | TRBV30 | NA | TGTGCCTGGGGCCGGGACAGGGATCAGCCCCAGCATTTT | CAWGRDRDQPQHF
TRBJ1-1 | NA | TRBV14 | NA | TGTGCCAGCAGCCAACAGGTGACCTACACTGAAGCTTTCTTT | CASSQQVTYTEAFF
TRBJ1-3 | NA | TRBV13 | NA | TGTGCCAGCAGCTTAGTCCAGGGGAACACCATATATTTT | CASSLVQGNTIYF
TRBJ1-1 | NA | TRBV6-2/TRBV6-3 | NA | TGTGCCAGCAGTTACCAGGGTGGGTTGAATGGTGAAGCTTTCTTT | CASSYQGGLNGEAFF
TRBJ2-3 | NA | TRBV19 | NA | TGTGCCAGTAGTATGGTCGGTACGAAATTCACAGATACGCAGTATTTT | CASSMVGTKFTDTQYF
TRBJ2-4 | TRBD2 | TRBV6-5 | NA | TGTGCCAGCAGTCCCAGGGAGGGCAAAAACATTCAGTACTTC | CASSPREGKNIQYF
TRBJ1-2 | TRBD1 | TRBV3-1/TRBV3-2 | NA | TGTGCCAGCTTTTCGGGACAGGGGAAAGGCTACACCTTC | CASFSGQGKGYTF
TRBJ1-4 | TRBD1 | TRBV28 | NA | TGTGCCAGCAGTTTATTAGAGGGGGCGGCGGAAAAACTGTTTTTT | CASSLLEGAAEKLFF
TRBJ1-2 | TRBD1 | TRBV5-4 | once | TGTGCCAGCAGCTTCCGACAGGGAGAGGGCTACACCTTC | CASSFRQGEGYTF
TRBJ1-2 | NA | TRBV3-1/TRBV3-2 | NA | TGTGCCAGCAGCCCGAGGACAGATATCTATGGCTACACCTTC | CASSPRTDIYGYTF